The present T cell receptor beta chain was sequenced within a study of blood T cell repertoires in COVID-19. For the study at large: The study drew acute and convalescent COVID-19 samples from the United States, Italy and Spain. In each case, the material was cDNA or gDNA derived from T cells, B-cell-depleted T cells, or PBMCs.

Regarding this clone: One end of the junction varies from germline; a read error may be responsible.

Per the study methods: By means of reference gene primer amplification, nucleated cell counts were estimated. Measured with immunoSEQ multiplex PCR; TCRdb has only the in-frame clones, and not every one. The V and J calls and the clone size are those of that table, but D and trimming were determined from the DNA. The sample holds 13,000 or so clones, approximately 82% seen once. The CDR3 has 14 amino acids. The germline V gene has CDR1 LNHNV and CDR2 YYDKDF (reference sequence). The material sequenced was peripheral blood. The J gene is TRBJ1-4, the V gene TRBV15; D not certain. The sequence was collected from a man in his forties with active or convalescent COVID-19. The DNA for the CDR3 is TGTGCCACCAGCGTTGGGCCAACTAGTGAAAAACTGTTTTTT. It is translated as CATSVGPTSEKLFF.